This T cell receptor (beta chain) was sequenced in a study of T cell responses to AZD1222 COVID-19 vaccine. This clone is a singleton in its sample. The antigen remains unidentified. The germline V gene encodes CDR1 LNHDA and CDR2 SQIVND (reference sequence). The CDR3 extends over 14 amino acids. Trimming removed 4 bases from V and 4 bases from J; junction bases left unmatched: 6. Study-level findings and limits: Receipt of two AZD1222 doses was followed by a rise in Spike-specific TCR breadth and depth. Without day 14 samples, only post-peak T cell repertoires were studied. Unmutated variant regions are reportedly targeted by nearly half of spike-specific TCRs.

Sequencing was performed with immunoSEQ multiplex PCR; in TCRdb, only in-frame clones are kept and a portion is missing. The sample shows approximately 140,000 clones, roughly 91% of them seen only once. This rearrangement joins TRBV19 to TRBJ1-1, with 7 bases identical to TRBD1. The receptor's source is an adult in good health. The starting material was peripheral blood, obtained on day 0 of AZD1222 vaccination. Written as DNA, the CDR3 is TGTGCCAGTAGTACCCCGACAGGGAGCACTGAAGCTTTCTTT. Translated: CASSTPTGSTEAFF. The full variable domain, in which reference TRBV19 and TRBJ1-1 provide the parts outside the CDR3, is DGGITQSPKYLFRKEGQNVTLSCEQNLNHDAMYWYRQDPGQGLRLIYYSQIVNDFQKGDIAEGYSVSREKKESFPLTVTSAQKNPTAFYLCASSTPTGSTEAFFGQGTRLTVV.